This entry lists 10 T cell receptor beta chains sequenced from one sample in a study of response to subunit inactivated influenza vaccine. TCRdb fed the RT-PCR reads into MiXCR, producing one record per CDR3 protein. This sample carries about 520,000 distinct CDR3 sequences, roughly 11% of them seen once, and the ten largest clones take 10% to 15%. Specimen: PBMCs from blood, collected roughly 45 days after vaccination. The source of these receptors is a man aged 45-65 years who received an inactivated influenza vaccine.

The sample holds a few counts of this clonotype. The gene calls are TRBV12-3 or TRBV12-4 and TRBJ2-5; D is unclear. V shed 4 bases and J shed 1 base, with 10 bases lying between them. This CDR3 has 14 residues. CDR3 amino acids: CASSSHGTQETQYF. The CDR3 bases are TGTGCCAGCAGTTCCCACGGAACCCAAGAGACCCAGTACTTC.

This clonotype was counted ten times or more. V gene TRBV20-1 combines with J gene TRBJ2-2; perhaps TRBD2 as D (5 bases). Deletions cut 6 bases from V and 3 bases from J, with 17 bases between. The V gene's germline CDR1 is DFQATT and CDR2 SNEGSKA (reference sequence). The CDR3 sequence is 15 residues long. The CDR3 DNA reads TGCAGTGCCCGATCCAGCGGAATCGACACCGGGGAGCTGTTTTTT. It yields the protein CSARSSGIDTGELFF.

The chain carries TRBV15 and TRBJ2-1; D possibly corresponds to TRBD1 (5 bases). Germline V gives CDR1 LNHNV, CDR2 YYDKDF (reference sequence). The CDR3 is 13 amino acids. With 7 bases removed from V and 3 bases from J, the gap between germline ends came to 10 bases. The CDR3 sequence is CATTKDSYNEQFF. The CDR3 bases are TGTGCCACCACCAAAGACAGCTACAATGAGCAGTTCTTC.

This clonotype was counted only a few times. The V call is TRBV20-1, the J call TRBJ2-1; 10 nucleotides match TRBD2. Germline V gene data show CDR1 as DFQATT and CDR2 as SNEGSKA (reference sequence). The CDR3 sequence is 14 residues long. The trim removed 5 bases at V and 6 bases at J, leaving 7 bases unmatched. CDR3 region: CSAYWIAGGNEQFF. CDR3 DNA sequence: TGCAGTGCTTATTGGATAGCGGGGGGCAATGAGCAGTTCTTC.

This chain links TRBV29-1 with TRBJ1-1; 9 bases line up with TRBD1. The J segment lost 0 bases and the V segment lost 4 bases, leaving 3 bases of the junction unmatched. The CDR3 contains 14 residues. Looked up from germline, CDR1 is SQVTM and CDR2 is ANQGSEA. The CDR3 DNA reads TGCAGCGTTGGGACAGGGGTAATGAACACTGAAGCTTTCTTT. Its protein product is CSVGTGVMNTEAFF. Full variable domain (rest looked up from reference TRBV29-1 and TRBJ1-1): SAVISQKPSRDICQRGTSLTIQCQVDSQVTMMFWYRQQPGQSLTLIATANQGSEATYESGFVIDKFPISRPNLTFSTLTVSNMSPEDSSIYLCSVGTGVMNTEAFFGQGTRLTVV.

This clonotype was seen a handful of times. The CDR3 DNA is TGTGCCAGCAGCCAAGGAGGACTAGCGGGGGGCGATGAGCAGTTCTTC. Residues: CASSQGGLAGGDEQFF. The chain employs TRBV4-2 and TRBJ2-1, with 14 bases that match TRBD2. Per germline, CDR1 LGHNA and CDR2 YNFKEQ. V trimming: 1 base; J trimming: 8 bases; junction bases outside the gene matches: 4. The CDR3 extends over 16 amino acids.

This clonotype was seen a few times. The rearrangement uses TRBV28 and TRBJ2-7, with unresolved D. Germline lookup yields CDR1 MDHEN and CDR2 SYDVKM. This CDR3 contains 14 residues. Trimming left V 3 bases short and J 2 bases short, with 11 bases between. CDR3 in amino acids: CASSLGRQTYEQYF. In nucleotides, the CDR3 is TGTGCCAGCAGTTTGGGCAGACAAACCTACGAGCAGTACTTC.

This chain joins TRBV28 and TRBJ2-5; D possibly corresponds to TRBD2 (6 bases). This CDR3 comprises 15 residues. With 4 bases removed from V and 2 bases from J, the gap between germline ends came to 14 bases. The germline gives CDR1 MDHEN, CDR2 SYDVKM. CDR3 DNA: TGTGCCAGCAGTTCTCGGGACTGGAGACAAGAGACCCAGTACTTC. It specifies CASSSRDWRQETQYF.

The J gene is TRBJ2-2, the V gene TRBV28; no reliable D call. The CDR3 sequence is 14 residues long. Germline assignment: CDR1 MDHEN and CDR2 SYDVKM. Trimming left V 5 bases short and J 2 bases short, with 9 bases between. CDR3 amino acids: CASSITLNTGELFF. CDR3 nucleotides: TGTGCCAGCAGTATTACATTAAACACCGGGGAGCTGTTTTTT. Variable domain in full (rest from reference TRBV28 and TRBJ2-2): DVKVTQSSRYLVKRTGEKVFLECVQDMDHENMFWYRQDPGLGLRLIYFSYDVKMKEKGDIPEGYSVSREKKERFSLILESASTNQTSMYLCASSITLNTGELFFGEGSRLTVL.

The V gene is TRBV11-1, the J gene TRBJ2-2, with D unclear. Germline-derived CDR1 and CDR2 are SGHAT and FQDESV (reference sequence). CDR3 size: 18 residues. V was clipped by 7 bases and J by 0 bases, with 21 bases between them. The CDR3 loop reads CASTLTPRRRSNTGELFF. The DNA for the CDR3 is TGTGCCAGCACCCTCACCCCCCGCCGCAGATCGAACACCGGGGAGCTGTTTTTT.